This T cell receptor beta chain was identified in a study of shared clonotypes between healthy human individuals. The germline V gene encodes CDR1 SEHNR and CDR2 FQNEAQ (reference sequence). This CDR3 region has 13 residues. Naive CD8 isolation took CD45RO-negative cells positively selected for CCR7 and excluded terminally differentiated effector memory CD45RA+ cells. The healthy adult donors were HIV-negative and reported no recent acute infections or vaccinations. This table comes from immunoSEQ multiplex PCR, and its TCRdb copy is limited to in-frame clones, with some not included. This sample has about 2.1 million clones, with around 93% found just once.

The sequence was obtained from a man younger than 30 in good health. Some clones in this sample may be carry-over from other donors' samples. The specimen sequenced was naive CD8+ T cells from PBMCs. This rearrangement joins TRBV7-9 to TRBJ2-5; 7 positions agree with TRBD2. The DNA matches TRBJ2-7 better at its end, which makes the J call doubtful. CDR3 sequence: CASSESGMYEQYF. The CDR3, as DNA: TGTGCCAGCAGCGAAAGCGGGATGTACGAGCAGTACTTC.